The 14 T cell receptor beta chains listed next were all sequenced from one sample in a study of blood T cell repertoires in COVID-19. Data came from immunoSEQ multiplex PCR; TCRdb stores just in-frame clones and leaves some out. The sample records roughly 20,000 clones, 85% to 95% being singletons. Material: peripheral blood. These receptors came from a human donor in a cohort sampled during active COVID-19.

CDR3 region: CAISGLAGGIPYEQYF. DNA for the CDR3: TGTGCCATCAGTGGGTTAGCGGGCGGGATCCCCTACGAGCAGTACTTC. This chain joins TRBV10-3 and TRBJ2-7; 7 bases map to TRBD2. Germline CDR1 and CDR2: ENHRY and SYGVKD. The CDR3 spans 16 residues. V trimming: 4 bases; J trimming: 2 bases; junction bases outside the gene matches: 11.

This sequence joins TRBV7-9 and TRBJ1-2; D is ambiguous. Germline assignment: CDR1 SEHNR and CDR2 FQNEAQ (reference sequence). Trimming removed 5 bases from V and 1 base from J, with 17 bases in between. The CDR3 is 16 amino acids. The DNA for the CDR3 is TGTGCCAGCAGCCCGCCCCTCTCTGGAGTTAACTATGGCTACACCTTC. Protein: CASSPPLSGVNYGYTF.

J is TRBJ2-7 and V is TRBV12-3 or TRBV12-4; D ambiguous. The CDR3 is 12 residues long. Trimming pared 5 bases from V and 3 bases from J, leaving 8 bases between. The CDR3 spells CASSPTFYEQYF. CDR3 in DNA: TGTGCCAGCAGTCCCACTTTCTACGAGCAGTACTTC.

The chain links TRBV6-1 to TRBJ1-1; TRBD1 agrees at 7 bases. Germline V CDR1 and CDR2: MNHNS, SASEGT. Germline trimming cut 2 bases from V and 7 bases from J; bases unmatched to any gene: 4. The CDR3 is made up of 13 amino acids. The CDR3 DNA reads TGTGCCAGCAGTGAAAACAGGGGCTTTGAAGCTTTCTTT. Its protein product is CASSENRGFEAFF.

This sequence joins TRBV6-2 or TRBV6-3 and TRBJ2-5; 7 bases are a match to TRBD1. The ends lost 4 bases at V and 1 base at J; junction bases unmatched: 6. CDR1 and CDR2 from the germline V gene are MNHEY and SVGEGT. The CDR3 has 15 amino acids. CDR3 loop: CASSFLGQAQETQYF. Here the CDR3 DNA reads TGTGCCAGCAGTTTCCTAGGACAGGCCCAAGAGACCCAGTACTTC.

This chain joins TRBV18 and TRBJ1-4; perhaps TRBD1 as D (5 bases). V dropped 8 bases and J dropped 8 bases, with 15 bases sitting between them. Germline CDR1 is KGHSH and CDR2 is LQKENI. The CDR3 extends over 13 amino acids. Here the CDR3 DNA reads TGTGCCAGCCGCCAGGACATGGGAGAAAAACTGTTTTTT. Translating it yields CASRQDMGEKLFF.

This chain connects TRBV5-6 to TRBJ1-2, with D tentatively TRBD1 (5 bases). CDR1 is SGHDT, CDR2 YYEEEE, per germline. The length of the CDR3 is 14 residues. Trimming stripped 4 bases from V and 7 bases from J, with 17 bases between. CDR3 loop: CASSRRDLPIGYTF. In DNA, the CDR3 is TGTGCCAGCAGCCGAAGGGACTTACCGATTGGCTACACCTTC.

The chain combines TRBV13 with TRBJ1-1; TRBD1 matches 8 bases. In germline, CDR1 is PRHDT, CDR2 FYEKMQ (reference sequence). This CDR3 has 13 residues. Trimming cost V 5 bases and J 6 bases; bases outside gene matches: 5. CDR3 in amino acids: CASSDRGGPEAFF. In DNA, the CDR3 is TGTGCCAGCAGCGACAGGGGCGGACCTGAAGCTTTCTTT. Drawing the rest from reference TRBV13 and TRBJ1-1, the complete variable domain is AAGVIQSPRHLIKEKRETATLKCYPIPRHDTVYWYQQGPGQDPQFLISFYEKMQSDKGSIPDRFSAQQFSDYHSELNMSSLELGDSALYFCASSDRGGPEAFFGQGTRLTVV.

This chain connects TRBV13 to TRBJ2-7, with TRBD2 identical over 14 bases. Germline V gene lookup returns CDR1 PRHDT and CDR2 FYEKMQ (reference sequence). The CDR3 sequence is 15 residues long. V was clipped by 4 bases and J by 5 bases; unmatched bases: 4. CDR3 region: CASSSGTSGSHEQYF. CDR3 DNA sequence: TGTGCCAGCAGCTCCGGGACTAGCGGGAGCCACGAGCAGTACTTC. Together with reference TRBV13 and TRBJ2-7, the CDR3 gives the full variable domain: AAGVIQSPRHLIKEKRETATLKCYPIPRHDTVYWYQQGPGQDPQFLISFYEKMQSDKGSIPDRFSAQQFSDYHSELNMSSLELGDSALYFCASSSGTSGSHEQYFGPGTRLTVT.

The chain is built from TRBV3-1 (or the pseudogene TRBV3-2) and TRBJ2-5; D perhaps matches TRBD1 (6 bases). In germline, CDR1 is LGHDT, CDR2 YNNKEL (reference sequence). This CDR3 contains 15 residues. With 0 bases removed from V and 5 bases from J, the gap between germline ends came to 13 bases. This CDR3 is CASSQDWVGAETQYF. The CDR3 DNA is TGTGCCAGCAGCCAAGATTGGGTGGGGGCGGAGACCCAGTACTTC.

The V call is TRBV30, the J call TRBJ2-7, with TRBD1 identical over 10 bases. CDR3 length: 14 amino acids. Germline CDR1 and CDR2: GTSNPN and SVGIG (reference sequence). After removal of 5 bases from V and 7 bases from J, the junction contained 11 bases not matched to a gene. CDR3 protein: CAWAEGTGAREQYF. As DNA, the CDR3 is TGTGCCTGGGCCGAAGGGACAGGGGCAAGGGAGCAGTACTTC.

This chain joins TRBV7-9 and TRBJ2-7; D not resolved. Trimming cost V 1 base and J 0 bases, with 4 bases left between them. Germline V gene data show CDR1 as SEHNR and CDR2 as FQNEAQ (reference sequence). This CDR3 is 13 amino acids long. CDR3 protein: CASSLVASYEQYF. In nucleotides, the CDR3 is TGTGCCAGCAGCTTAGTAGCCTCCTACGAGCAGTACTTC.

This chain joins TRBV5-4 and TRBJ2-1, with TRBD2 matching over 7 bases. V lost 1 base and J lost 5; bases outside the gene matches: 12. This CDR3 spans 17 amino acids. Germline V CDR1 and CDR2: SGHNT, YYREEE (reference sequence). CDR3 protein: CASSLLYVTSSNNEQFF. The CDR3 region has the DNA TGTGCCAGCAGCTTGCTGTACGTGACTAGCTCGAACAATGAGCAGTTCTTC.

For the CDR3, the DNA is TGCGCCAGCAGCTCAACCAGCGGGATTGGCGGGGAGCTGTTTTTT. As protein: CASSSTSGIGGELFF. J is TRBJ2-2 and V is TRBV5-1, with TRBD2 matching 7 bases. The CDR3 loop spans 15 amino acids. V lost 3 bases to trimming and J lost 7 bases; unmatched junction nucleotides: 9. Germline V gene data show CDR1 as SGHRS and CDR2 as YFSETQ.